A selection of T cell receptor beta chains follows, all from one sample in a study of cytomegalovirus exposure and HLA in healthy donors. Clones were read by immunoSEQ multiplex PCR, and TCRdb kept only the in-frame ones, dropping some. Of roughly 170,000 clones listed, roughly 79% are singletons. The sequencing sample was made of PBMCs. The source of these receptors is a man aged 30 to 39 in good health and CMV-seronegative. CDR3s include the opening cysteine and the closing phenylalanine or tryptophan. Fields, in order: clone size, J gene, V gene, D gene, CDR3 DNA, CDR3 protein. A D gene is named only where the DNA matches it firmly. Size values are once, few and many counts, or a class for expanded clones, and some rows have none.

size: .
J: TRBJ1-1
V: TRBV10-1
D: .
DNA: TGCGCCAGCAGTGAGTCGAAGGCGGGGGCTGGGAACACTGAAGCTTTCTTT
CDR3: CASSESKAGAGNTEAFF

size: .
J: TRBJ2-5
V: TRBV7-2
D: .
DNA: TGTGCCAGCAGCTTATGGTCGGGGAAAGAGACCCAGTACTTC
CDR3: CASSLWSGKETQYF

size: .
J: TRBJ1-1
V: TRBV4-1
D: .
DNA: TGCGCCAGCAGCCAAGAGCAGTGGGGGGCTGAAGCTTTCTTT
CDR3: CASSQEQWGAEAFF

size: .
J: TRBJ2-7
V: TRBV6-5
D: TRBD1
DNA: TGTGCCAGCAGTCCCGGGACAGTCTCCTACGAGCAGTACTTC
CDR3: CASSPGTVSYEQYF

size: .
J: TRBJ1-5
V: TRBV6-6
D: .
DNA: TGTGCCAGCAAGGCCAGGGTATATGGGCAGCCCCAGCATTTT
CDR3: CASKARVYGQPQHF

size: .
J: TRBJ2-1
V: TRBV10-3
D: TRBD2
DNA: TGTGCCATCAGTGAGTCGGAGCGGGGCCTTTACAATGAGCAGTTCTTC
CDR3: CAISESERGLYNEQFF

size: .
J: TRBJ2-3
V: TRBV28
D: TRBD1
DNA: TGTGCCAGCAGTGCGGACAGGGGGCTCCTCACAGATACGCAGTATTTT
CDR3: CASSADRGLLTDTQYF

size: .
J: TRBJ2-3
V: TRBV27
D: .
DNA: TGTGCCAGCGGCCTAGCGCACGGGTCAGATACGCAGTATTTT
CDR3: CASGLAHGSDTQYF

size: .
J: TRBJ1-5
V: TRBV28
D: .
DNA: TGTGCCAGCACCCATGGGGGGGCGGGCTCTTATAGCAATCAGCCCCAGCATTTT
CDR3: CASTHGGAGSYSNQPQHF

size: .
J: TRBJ2-5
V: TRBV9
D: .
DNA: TGTGCCAGCAGCGCGGGGGGCCTCGAGACCCAGTACTTC
CDR3: CASSAGGLETQYF

size: .
J: TRBJ1-5
V: TRBV2
D: .
DNA: TGTGCCAGCAGGGTACAAGGCAATCAGCCCCAGCATTTT
CDR3: CASRVQGNQPQHF

size: .
J: TRBJ2-7
V: TRBV7-2
D: .
DNA: TGTGCCAGCAGCTTACCGACGCAGGACTACGAGCAGTACTTC
CDR3: CASSLPTQDYEQYF

size: .
J: TRBJ1-1
V: TRBV30
D: .
DNA: TGTGCCTGGAGTGTAGTCGGAGGGAACACTGAAGCTTTCTTT
CDR3: CAWSVVGGNTEAFF

size: few
J: TRBJ1-2
V: TRBV6-5
D: .
DNA: TGTGCCAGCAGTTACGGAGACAGACCGATCTATGGCTACACCTTC
CDR3: CASSYGDRPIYGYTF

size: .
J: TRBJ2-2
V: TRBV7-3
D: .
DNA: TGTGCCAGCAGCACCAGGCGTCCAGTCTTGACCGGGGAGCTGTTTTTT
CDR3: CASSTRRPVLTGELFF

size: .
J: TRBJ2-7
V: TRBV15
D: TRBD1
DNA: TGTGCCACCAGCAGAGTCAGGGGGCTTTTCGTGGAGCAGTACTTC
CDR3: CATSRVRGLFVEQYF

size: few
J: TRBJ1-5
V: TRBV28
D: TRBD1
DNA: TGTGCCATCACTCGGACAGGGAATGGCAATCAGCCCCAGCATTTT
CDR3: CAITRTGNGNQPQHF

size: few
J: TRBJ2-3
V: TRBV7-9
D: .
DNA: TGTGCCAGCAGCTTAGTTTCGAGAGCTGGCACAGATACGCAGTATTTT
CDR3: CASSLVSRAGTDTQYF

size: .
J: TRBJ2-2
V: TRBV2
D: TRBD2
DNA: TGTGCCAGCAGAGGGACTAGTGGAAACACCGGGGAGCTGTTTTTT
CDR3: CASRGTSGNTGELFF

size: .
J: TRBJ1-1
V: TRBV13
D: TRBD1
DNA: TGTGCCAGCAGCTTGGCCCGACAGGGGAGGAGCACTGAAGCTTTCTTT
CDR3: CASSLARQGRSTEAFF

size: .
J: TRBJ2-2
V: TRBV18
D: .
DNA: TGTGCCAGCTCCCTGAGCGGAGGGTCGAACACCGGGGAGCTGTTTTTT
CDR3: CASSLSGGSNTGELFF

size: .
J: TRBJ2-1
V: TRBV7-3
D: .
DNA: TGTGCCAGCAGCCCCAACGGCGGCTACTACAATGAGCAGTTCTTC
CDR3: CASSPNGGYYNEQFF

size: once
J: TRBJ2-7
V: TRBV7-2
D: .
DNA: TGTGCCAGCAGCTTAGTTGCTTTGGGGGCCGAGCAGTACTTC
CDR3: CASSLVALGAEQYF

size: .
J: TRBJ2-7
V: TRBV13
D: TRBD1
DNA: TGTGCCAGCAGCTCTCAGGGGGCGGAAGAGCAGTACTTC
CDR3: CASSSQGAEEQYF

size: .
J: TRBJ2-3
V: TRBV28
D: .
DNA: TGTGCCAGCAAGGGACAAAACACAGATACGCAGTATTTT
CDR3: CASKGQNTDTQYF

size: .
J: TRBJ1-2
V: TRBV10-1
D: .
DNA: TGCGCCAGCAGTGAGTCGGGGCCCTATGGCTACACCTTC
CDR3: CASSESGPYGYTF

size: .
J: TRBJ1-1
V: TRBV6-5
D: .
DNA: TGTGCCAGCAGCTTCATGACAGCAGCTGAAGCTTTCTTT
CDR3: CASSFMTAAEAFF

size: few
J: TRBJ2-7
V: TRBV7-9
D: TRBD2
DNA: TGTGCCAGCGGGACTAGCCGCTACGAGCAGTACTTC
CDR3: CASGTSRYEQYF

size: .
J: TRBJ2-5
V: TRBV5-4
D: .
DNA: TGTGCCAGCAGCTTGAGGGTTGGAGGGAGTGAGACCCAGTACTTC
CDR3: CASSLRVGGSETQYF

size: .
J: TRBJ1-2
V: TRBV7-8
D: .
DNA: TGTGCCAGCAGCTTACAGGGCGTTGGATATGGCTACACCTTC
CDR3: CASSLQGVGYGYTF

size: .
J: TRBJ2-7
V: TRBV4-3
D: TRBD1
DNA: TGCGCCAGCAGCTCTCCCGGAGGGACAGGGAGGGGAGAGCAGTACTTC
CDR3: CASSSPGGTGRGEQYF

size: .
J: TRBJ1-3
V: TRBV5-4
D: .
DNA: TGTGCCAGCAGCTCCCAGACAGTGGGAAACACCATATATTTT
CDR3: CASSSQTVGNTIYF

size: .
J: TRBJ2-3
V: TRBV7-2
D: TRBD2
DNA: TGTGCCAGCAGCCTACAGCCGACTAGCGGGGGGGCAGATACGCAGTATTTT
CDR3: CASSLQPTSGGADTQYF

size: .
J: TRBJ1-5
V: TRBV7-3
D: TRBD1
DNA: TGTGCCAGCAGCCTCACAGGGGAACAGCCCCAGCATTTT
CDR3: CASSLTGEQPQHF

size: .
J: TRBJ2-5
V: TRBV6-5
D: .
DNA: TGTGCCAGCACCCCAGGGGATGTTAGGAAGACCCAGTACTTC
CDR3: CASTPGDVRKTQYF

size: .
J: TRBJ1-6
V: TRBV10-2
D: .
DNA: TGCGCCAGCAGATGGACAGCCGCAAATTCACCCCTCCACTTT
CDR3: CASRWTAANSPLHF

size: .
J: TRBJ2-3
V: TRBV19
D: .
DNA: TGTGCCAGTACAGCGACCGGCGCAGATACGCAGTATTTT
CDR3: CASTATGADTQYF

size: .
J: TRBJ2-5
V: TRBV29-1
D: TRBD2
DNA: TGCAGCGTTGAAGGGGTCGGCGGGGGGTCTCGAGAGACCCAGTACTTC
CDR3: CSVEGVGGGSRETQYF

size: .
J: TRBJ2-2
V: TRBV10-3
D: TRBD1
DNA: TGTGCCTCGGGCGGGACAGGGGGTCCCGGGGAGCTGTTTTTT
CDR3: CASGGTGGPGELFF

size: .
J: TRBJ1-3
V: TRBV7-2
D: TRBD1
DNA: TGTGCCAGCAGCACTAGACAGGGCCGTGTAAACACCATATATTTT
CDR3: CASSTRQGRVNTIYF

size: .
J: TRBJ1-4
V: TRBV6-5
D: TRBD1
DNA: TGTGCCAGCAGTTACCTCGGACAGGGTCCTAATGAAAAACTGTTTTTT
CDR3: CASSYLGQGPNEKLFF

size: .
J: TRBJ2-1
V: TRBV11-1
D: TRBD2
DNA: TGTGCCAGCAGCTTAGCCCTAGCGGGGGGCCTCTACAATGAGCAGTTCTTC
CDR3: CASSLALAGGLYNEQFF

size: once
J: TRBJ2-6
V: TRBV7-3
D: .
DNA: TGTGCCAGCAGCCCTAGCTCTGGGGCCAACGTCCTGACTTTC
CDR3: CASSPSSGANVLTF

size: .
J: TRBJ2-1
V: TRBV13
D: TRBD2
DNA: TGTGCCAGCAGCATGGGACTAGCGGGGGTTTACAATGAGCAGTTCTTC
CDR3: CASSMGLAGVYNEQFF

size: .
J: TRBJ2-1
V: TRBV6-1
D: TRBD2
DNA: TGTGCCAGCAGGCAAGGACTAGCGGGCCACAATGAGCAGTTCTTC
CDR3: CASRQGLAGHNEQFF

size: .
J: TRBJ2-6
V: TRBV27
D: TRBD1
DNA: TGTGCCAGCAGCAGACTGGGACAGGGGGCGCAAGGGGCCAACGTCCTGACTTTC
CDR3: CASSRLGQGAQGANVLTF

size: few
J: TRBJ1-1
V: TRBV19
D: .
DNA: TGTGCCAGTAGTATAGCTGGGGTTGGGGACATGAACACTGAAGCTTTCTTT
CDR3: CASSIAGVGDMNTEAFF

size: .
J: TRBJ2-7
V: TRBV19
D: .
DNA: TGTGCCAGTAGTATGCACGGTCCCTCCTACGAGCAGTACTTC
CDR3: CASSMHGPSYEQYF

size: .
J: TRBJ2-7
V: TRBV5-1
D: .
DNA: TGCGCCAGCAGCTCGGAGGGGACAGCCTACGAGCAGTACTTC
CDR3: CASSSEGTAYEQYF

size: .
J: TRBJ2-5
V: TRBV18
D: .
DNA: TGTGCCAGCTCACCCCAGTTCAACCAAGAGACCCAGTACTTC
CDR3: CASSPQFNQETQYF

size: few
J: TRBJ1-4
V: TRBV7-2
D: TRBD1
DNA: TGTGCCAGCAGTAAAACAGGGGGCTACTCGGATGAAAAACTGTTTTTT
CDR3: CASSKTGGYSDEKLFF